What follows is one TCR beta chain and its context. Its specificity is not known. Assay: immunoSEQ multiplex PCR; the TCRdb copy retains only in-frame clones and omits some. The sample has 30,000 to 40,000 clones, around 82% seen once; the top ten hold roughly 5.1%. The data originate from a study of chemoradiotherapy in HPV16-positive cancers. Background on the study: Functional T-cell assays on a couple of HPV16-positive patients' cells defined candidate HPV-specific clones and common TCR motifs.

Study conclusions and caveats: For HPV16-positive patients, expanding HPV-responsive T cells associated with longer recurrence-free survival. HPV-specific T cells were functionally defined from only a couple of HPV16-positive patients.

The CDR3 loop spans 13 amino acids. The V end lost 1 base, the J end lost 5 bases, and 9 bases lay between the germline ends. CDR1 is SGHAT and CDR2 is FQNNGV in the germline V gene. The specimen comprised blood, sampled from a patient who underwent chemoradiotherapy. The genes are TRBV11-2 and TRBJ2-7, with D possibly TRBD1 on 5 matching bases. This TCR came from a human donor with HPV-associated anogenital cancer. CDR3 DNA: TGTGCCAGCAGCTTAGGTGGCAGGGACGAGCAGTACTTC. Amino acids: CASSLGGRDEQYF.